This is a list of T cell receptor beta chains from one sample in a study of memory CD4+ T cells and cytomegalovirus serostatus. The data were produced by immunoSEQ multiplex PCR, yet TCRdb's version contains in-frame clones alone and is incomplete. The table shows tens of thousands of clones, with about four fifths occurring only once. Sequencing was performed on memory CD4+ T cells from blood. These receptors originate from an adult in good health and CMV-seronegative. Both conserved end residues are part of each CDR3. Fields, in order: D gene, clone size, J gene, V gene, CDR3 protein, CDR3 DNA. D genes are given only for firm matches. Size is stated for part of the rows, as once, few or many counts, or as a class when the clone is expanded.

NA | NA | TRBJ1-5 | TRBV19 | CASSMQTGNQPQHF | TGTGCCAGTAGTATGCAAACAGGGAATCAGCCCCAGCATTTT
TRBD1 | NA | TRBJ1-3 | TRBV6-1 | CASSERTGGGSGVSGNTIYF | TGTGCCAGCAGTGAACGAACGGGAGGGGGCAGCGGGGTATCTGGAAACACCATATATTTT
NA | once | TRBJ1-1 | TRBV18 | CASSPPSQNTEAFF | TGTGCCAGCTCACCACCTAGCCAGAACACTGAAGCTTTCTTT
TRBD1 | NA | TRBJ2-3 | TRBV18 | CASSPFGQGADTQYF | TGTGCCAGCTCACCATTCGGACAGGGGGCAGATACGCAGTATTTT
NA | NA | TRBJ2-5 | TRBV7-9 | CTSSLLTGRDVETQYF | TGTACCAGCAGCTTACTGACAGGGAGGGATGTAGAGACCCAGTACTTC
NA | NA | TRBJ2-7 | TRBV7-9 | CASSQDYREQYF | TGTGCCAGCAGCCAGGACTACCGCGAGCAGTACTTC
NA | NA | TRBJ2-2 | TRBV14 | CASSQAWGVGELFF | TGTGCCAGCAGCCAAGCATGGGGAGTCGGGGAGCTGTTTTTT
NA | NA | TRBJ2-1 | TRBV30 | CAWDTGSSYNEQFF | TGTGCCTGGGATACAGGGAGCTCCTACAATGAGCAGTTCTTC
NA | NA | TRBJ2-3 | TRBV11-2 | CASNNIRAEDTQYF | TGTGCCAGCAACAACATACGGGCAGAAGATACGCAGTATTTT
NA | once | TRBJ2-7 | TRBV7-8 | CASSLVDTTYEQYF | TGTGCCAGCAGCTTAGTTGACACGACCTACGAGCAGTACTTC
NA | NA | TRBJ2-6 | TRBV29-1 | CSVAESGANVLTF | TGCAGCGTTGCGGAGTCTGGGGCCAACGTCCTGACTTTC
NA | NA | TRBJ2-5 | TRBV18 | CASSPRGETQYF | TGTGCCAGCTCACCTCGGGGAGAGACCCAGTACTTC
TRBD1 | NA | TRBJ1-6 | TRBV19 | CASSNSGTGTSPLHF | TGTGCCAGTAGTAATTCCGGGACAGGGACTTCACCCCTCCACTTT
TRBD1 | NA | TRBJ2-7 | TRBV5-1 | CASSSWDRGYEQYF | TGCGCCAGCAGCTCTTGGGACAGGGGCTACGAGCAGTACTTC
TRBD2 | NA | TRBJ2-5 | TRBV4-2 | CASSPEAGGGETQYF | TGTGCCAGCAGCCCTGAAGCGGGGGGCGGGGAGACCCAGTACTTC
NA | NA | TRBJ2-2 | TRBV5-5 | CASSSQGHTGELFF | TGTGCCAGCAGCTCCCAGGGACATACCGGGGAGCTGTTTTTT
NA | NA | TRBJ1-1 | TRBV6-5 | CASSYSSSGGNTEAFF | TGTGCCAGCAGTTACTCGAGTTCGGGGGGCAACACTGAAGCTTTCTTT
TRBD1 | NA | TRBJ1-1 | TRBV18 | CASSNTGGGTEAFF | TGTGCCAGCTCAAATACAGGGGGCGGAACTGAAGCTTTCTTT
NA | NA | TRBJ1-1 | TRBV27 | CASSLRGRTEAFF | TGTGCCAGCAGTTTAAGGGGGAGAACTGAAGCTTTCTTT
NA | NA | TRBJ1-6 | TRBV18 | CASSPGRTEISPLHF | TGTGCCAGCTCACCCGGCCGGACAGAGATTTCACCCCTCCACTTT
NA | NA | TRBJ1-5 | TRBV5-8 | CASSPLGGPQHF | TGTGCCAGCAGCCCCCTGGGGGGGCCCCAGCATTTT
NA | NA | TRBJ2-3 | TRBV9 | CASSVQGADTQYF | TGTGCCAGCAGCGTCCAGGGTGCAGATACGCAGTATTTT
NA | NA | TRBJ1-5 | TRBV19 | CASRVHFRGAGQPQHF | TGTGCCAGTAGAGTTCACTTCCGCGGGGCGGGTCAGCCCCAGCATTTT
NA | NA | TRBJ2-7 | TRBV15 | CATSRDPAGGYEQYF | TGTGCCACCAGCAGAGATCCCGCAGGGGGGTACGAGCAGTACTTC
NA | NA | TRBJ2-7 | TRBV6-1 | CASSLDRAYKQYF | TGTGCCAGCAGTTTGGACAGAGCTTACAAGCAGTACTTC
NA | NA | TRBJ1-6 | TRBV28 | CASSPNVGNSPLHF | TGTGCCAGCAGTCCAAACGTTGGGAATTCACCCCTCCACTTT
NA | NA | TRBJ1-5 | TRBV6-1 | CASSTIKGQGLPQHF | TGTGCCAGCAGTACGATTAAGGGGCAGGGGTTACCCCAGCATTTT
NA | once | TRBJ2-3 | TRBV6-5 | CASKTRGTDTQYF | TGTGCCAGCAAAACAAGGGGCACAGATACGCAGTATTTT
NA | NA | TRBJ2-7 | TRBV5-1 | CASSLEWTPRRQYF | TGCGCCAGCAGCTTGGAATGGACCCCCAGGCGGCAGTACTTC
NA | NA | TRBJ1-5 | TRBV2 | CASSAGVGNQPQHF | TGTGCCAGCAGTGCAGGCGTTGGCAATCAGCCCCAGCATTTT
NA | NA | TRBJ1-5 | TRBV14 | CASSQDRLQPQHF | TGTGCCAGCAGCCAAGATCGGCTTCAGCCCCAGCATTTT
NA | NA | TRBJ2-1 | TRBV12-5 | CASGSNRGLEVNEQFF | TGTGCTAGTGGTTCAAACCGGGGGTTAGAGGTCAATGAGCAGTTCTTC
NA | once | TRBJ1-2 | TRBV19 | CASTLTGTNYGYTF | TGTGCCAGTACTCTAACAGGGACTAACTATGGCTACACCTTC
NA | NA | TRBJ1-2 | TRBV7-2 | CASSLDQNYGYTF | TGTGCCAGCAGCTTAGATCAGAACTATGGCTACACCTTC
TRBD1 | NA | TRBJ1-1 | TRBV2 | CASSRARQGVAFF | TGTGCCAGCAGTCGAGCCCGACAGGGTGTAGCTTTCTTT
NA | NA | TRBJ1-1 | TRBV28 | CASSPPVRITEAFF | TGTGCCAGCAGCCCTCCGGTGCGGATCACTGAAGCTTTCTTT
TRBD1 | few | TRBJ2-2 | TRBV5-5 | CASSGDSRNTGELFF | TGTGCCAGCAGCGGGGACAGCCGAAACACCGGGGAGCTGTTTTTT
NA | NA | TRBJ2-7 | TRBV6-1 | CASSWSLDSYEQYF | TGTGCCAGCAGTTGGTCGCTGGACTCCTACGAGCAGTACTTC
TRBD1 | NA | TRBJ1-4 | TRBV11-2 | CASSFDRGVNEKLFF | TGTGCCAGCAGTTTCGACAGGGGGGTGAATGAAAAACTGTTTTTT
TRBD1 | NA | TRBJ1-6 | TRBV7-9 | CASSLQGVNSPLHF | TGTGCCAGCAGCCTACAGGGGGTGAATTCACCCCTCCACTTT
NA | NA | TRBJ1-5 | TRBV19 | CASSNGRNQPQHF | TGTGCCAGTAGTAACGGCCGCAATCAGCCCCAGCATTTT
TRBD1 | NA | TRBJ2-5 | TRBV4-2 | CASSLGTGTGEETQYF | TGTGCCAGCAGCCTAGGGACAGGGACGGGTGAAGAGACCCAGTACTTC